The 5 T cell receptor beta chains below all came from one sample that was sequenced in a study of blood T cells in healthy people across ages. The use of a sample-barcoded 5' primer and a J-beta primer mix characterized a second PCR of about 7 to 12 cycles. TCRdb re-called the 5' RACE reads through MiXCR, storing one row per CDR3 protein. The sample includes 1.5 million or so distinct CDR3 sequences, 42% of them seen just once. The sample comprised blood. The receptor source for this set is a woman younger than 35 in good health.

This clonotype has more than one count but fewer than ten. The DNA of the CDR3 is TGCGCCAGCAGCCAAGATTGGGTCAGGACCTACGAGCAGTACTTC. It translates to CASSQDWVRTYEQYF. The chain uses TRBV4-1 and TRBJ2-7; D not certain. The CDR3 is 15 residues long. Germline V gene sequence: CDR1 MGHRA, CDR2 YSYEKL. The ends were cut back, 0 bases at V and 2 bases at J, with 11 bases in the middle.

The genes are TRBV12-5 and TRBJ1-1; D gene unclear. CDR3 length: 12 amino acids. The V and J ends lost 11 bases and 3 bases respectively, with 13 bases between them. Germline V gene lookup returns CDR1 LGHNT and CDR2 FRNRAP. CDR3 coding DNA: TGTGCTGGATCCCAGAGGGACACTGAAGCTTTCTTT. Translation gives CAGSQRDTEAFF. Full variable domain (missing parts from reference TRBV12-5 and TRBJ1-1): DARVTQTPRHKVTEMGQEVTMRCQPILGHNTVFWYRQTMMQGLELLAYFRNRAPLDDSGMPKDRFSAEMPDATLATLKIQPSEPRDSAVYFCAGSQRDTEAFFGQGTRLTVV.

This clonotype appeared a few times. The chain has TRBV5-6 and TRBJ2-5; D remains unclear. The germline CDR1 and CDR2 sequences are SGHDT and YYEEEE. The CDR3 runs to 15 residues. The ends were cut back, 0 bases at V and 4 bases at J, with 13 bases in the middle. Here the CDR3 DNA reads TGTGCCAGCAGCTTGGATAGACGCCATTTAGAGACCCAGTACTTC. This sequence encodes CASSLDRRHLETQYF.

The chain employs TRBV20-1 and TRBJ1-2; unclear D gene. In germline, CDR1 is DFQATT, CDR2 SNEGSKA (reference sequence). The V and J ends lost 2 bases and 1 base respectively, with 11 bases between them. The CDR3 runs 14 residues. CDR3 DNA: TGCAGTGCTAGACCCCCGGCGATTAACTATGGCTACACCTTC. Translated, it gives CSARPPAINYGYTF.

This clonotype showed up just a few times. V is TRBV30 and J is TRBJ1-2; 11 bases align to TRBD1. In germline, CDR1 is GTSNPN, CDR2 SVGIG (reference sequence). CDR3 length equals 14 residues. V lost 1 base and J lost 7; bases outside the gene matches: 5. Written as DNA, the CDR3 is TGTGCCTGGAGTGCCGGACAGGGGGCGAGTGGCTACACCTTC. Translating gives CAWSAGQGASGYTF.